Included here is one T cell receptor beta chain sequence, with context. Antigen: not known. V gave up 1 base and J gave up 7 bases; unmatched junction bases: 9. Germline V CDR1 and CDR2: LGHNA, YNFKEQ. The CDR3 consists of 17 residues. The sample originates from a study of shared clonotypes between healthy human individuals. Study context: Three plates were used per donor for CD4 naive, three for CD4 memory, two for CD8 naive and one for CD8 memory. General study findings and limits: Memory subsets had estimated richness that was generally smaller than that of naive subsets. When naive CD4 clonotypes were compared across a few donors, around 5% were shared. Sampling involved blood alone; tissue repertoires likely differ.

The naive CD8 subset, CD45RO-negative cells positively selected for CCR7, excluded terminally differentiated effector memory CD45RA+ cells. Profiled with immunoSEQ multiplex PCR; TCRdb holds only in-frame clones, not every one. The sample gives over 2 million clones, just under 95% of which show up once; more than 0.95% is in the top ten. This TCR derives from a man between 18 and 29 years old in good health. The chain recombines TRBV4-2 with TRBJ2-1; 11 bases map to TRBD2. Specimen: naive CD8+ T cells sorted from blood. The DNA for the CDR3 is TGTGCCAGCAGCCAAGGTTATAGCGGGGGGGCCGGAAATGAGCAGTTCTTC. This sequence encodes CASSQGYSGGAGNEQFF.